The 24 T cell receptor beta chains below all came from one sample that was sequenced in a study of STAT5B mutations in CD4+ large granular lymphocyte leukemia. Here immunoSEQ multiplex PCR was the method, and the copy in TCRdb shows in-frame clones only, minus some. Among about 35,000 clones listed, about four fifths were seen once. The sample was CD4+ T cells from blood buffy coats. The receptors shown here come from a human donor in good health.

The rearrangement joins TRBV7-9 to TRBJ2-7; D assignment may be TRBD1 or TRBD2 (6 bases each). Germline V gene lookup returns CDR1 SEHNR and CDR2 FQNEAQ (reference sequence). V lost 1 base and J 8 bases, leaving 21 bases between the germline ends. CDR3 size: 16 residues. The CDR3 spells CASSLDLSGGAEKQYF. Written as DNA, the CDR3 is TGTGCCAGCAGCTTAGACTTGTCCGGGGGCGCAGAGAAGCAGTACTTC. Based on the CDR3 plus reference TRBV7-9 and TRBJ2-7, the full variable domain is DTGVSQNPRHKITKRGQNVTFRCDPISEHNRLYWYRQTLGQGPEFLTYFQNEAQLEKSRLLSDRFSAERPKGSFSTLEIQRTEQGDSAMYLCASSLDLSGGAEKQYFGPGTRLTVT.

The V and J genes are TRBV7-8 and TRBJ1-4, with D possibly TRBD1 on 6 matching bases. The CDR3 extends over 14 amino acids. Trimming cost V 7 bases and J 7 bases, with 16 bases left between them. Per the germline V gene, CDR1 is SGHVS and CDR2 is FQNEAQ. CDR3 sequence reads: CASTPGAAGEKLFF. In nucleotides, the CDR3 is TGTGCCAGCACTCCGGGGGCGGCGGGTGAAAAACTGTTTTTT.

V is TRBV5-8 and J is TRBJ2-7; 8 positions agree with TRBD1. The trim removed 2 bases at V and 6 bases at J, leaving 1 base unmatched. The germline gives CDR1 SGHTS, CDR2 YDEGEE. The CDR3 spans 12 residues. DNA of the CDR3: TGTGCCAGCAGCTTAACAGGGGGCGAGCAGTACTTC. It codes for CASSLTGGEQYF.

The chain is built from TRBV6-1 and TRBJ2-4, with 7 bases fitting TRBD2. V gave up 11 bases and J gave up 4 bases; unmatched junction bases: 11. The CDR3 has 14 residues. The germline V gene has CDR1 MNHNS and CDR2 SASEGT. DNA of the CDR3: TGTGCCGTGGGGGGGGTCCACGAAAAAAACATTCAGTACTTC. Its protein product is CAVGGVHEKNIQYF.

This clone was observed a single time. This sequence joins TRBV15 and TRBJ1-6; TRBD1 agrees at 8 bases. V was pared by 5 bases and J by 10 bases, with 4 bases of the junction left unmatched. The CDR3 is 13 amino acids. Germline V gene data show CDR1 as LNHNV and CDR2 as YYDKDF (reference sequence). The CDR3 DNA reads as TGTGCCACCAGCCAGGACAGGGTATCACCCCTCCACTTT. This sequence encodes CATSQDRVSPLHF. Variable domain in full (rest from reference TRBV15 and TRBJ1-6): DAMVIQNPRYQVTQFGKPVTLSCSQTLNHNVMYWYQQKSSQAPKLLFHYYDKDFNNEADTPDNFQSRRPNTSFCFLDIRSPGLGDTAMYLCATSQDRVSPLHFGNGTRLTVT.

This clone was seen only once. The CDR3 DNA reads TGTGCCAGCAGTACATTACCTAATGAGGGCTACACCTTC. Its protein is CASSTLPNEGYTF. The chain links TRBV6-5 to TRBJ1-2; D gene ambiguous. The CDR3 runs to 13 residues. The germline V and J ends were trimmed by 5 bases and 8 bases, with 15 bases remaining between them. Germline-derived CDR1 and CDR2 are MNHEY and SVGAGI.

The V and J genes are TRBV25-1 and TRBJ1-5, with TRBD1 as a possible D gene (6 bases). The V end was cut by 1 base, the J end by 2 bases, with 12 bases between. This CDR3 contains 16 residues. Germline CDR1 MGHDK, CDR2 SYGVNS. The CDR3 is CASSEFGGEGNQPQHF. The CDR3 coding sequence is TGTGCCAGCAGTGAATTTGGGGGCGAGGGCAATCAGCCCCAGCATTTT.

Here the CDR3 DNA reads TGTGCCAGCAGCTTGAGGGTTTCAGGTGGGGAACGCGCAGATACGCAGTATTTT. This sequence encodes CASSLRVSGGERADTQYF. The chain employs TRBV5-6 and TRBJ2-3; D gene ambiguous. The V end was cut by 1 base, the J end by 4 bases, with 22 bases between. Looked up from germline, CDR1 is SGHDT and CDR2 is YYEEEE. The CDR3 consists of 18 residues.

This clone was observed a handful of times. The J gene is TRBJ2-1, the V gene TRBV12-5; D could derive from TRBD1 or TRBD2 (6 bases each). CDR3 length equals 13 residues. Germline CDR1 LGHNT, CDR2 FRNRAP. Trimming removed 6 bases at V and 3 bases at J, with 9 bases between. The DNA of the CDR3 is TGTGCTAGTGGGCGGGACATCTACAATGAGCAGTTCTTC. This sequence encodes CASGRDIYNEQFF.

The chain has TRBV6-6 and TRBJ2-5, with TRBD2 matching over 11 bases. The CDR3 has 16 amino acids. The germline gives CDR1 MNHNY, CDR2 SVGAGI (reference sequence). V lost 2 bases to trimming and J lost 4 bases; unmatched junction nucleotides: 6. Here the CDR3 reads CASSYTHSGGGETQYF. The CDR3 DNA reads as TGTGCCAGCAGTTACACTCATAGCGGGGGGGGAGAGACCCAGTACTTC.

This sequence joins TRBV6-6 and TRBJ2-1, with a tentative D call TRBD2 (6 bases). This CDR3 is built from 15 residues. Trimming left V 7 bases short and J 3 bases short, with 16 bases between. Germline V gives CDR1 MNHNY, CDR2 SVGAGI (reference sequence). This chain's CDR3 is CASISRDSNYNEQFF. For the CDR3, the DNA is TGTGCCAGCATCTCCCGGGACTCGAACTACAATGAGCAGTTCTTC.

This chain uses TRBV29-1 with TRBJ2-7; tentative D call: TRBD2 (5 bases). Germline V gives CDR1 SQVTM, CDR2 ANQGSEA. V lost 4 bases and J 5 bases, leaving 15 bases between the germline ends. The CDR3 sequence is 13 residues long. CDR3: CSVGKLIGDEQYF. Written as DNA, the CDR3 is TGCAGCGTTGGGAAGTTGATCGGGGACGAGCAGTACTTC.

The rearrangement uses TRBV7-6 and TRBJ2-1; 8 nucleotides match TRBD2. The germline V gene has CDR1 SGHVS and CDR2 FNYEAQ. Trimming removed 1 base from V and 5 bases from J; junction bases left unmatched: 7. The CDR3 has 16 amino acids. CDR3 sequence: CASSLVGPGGDNEQFF. CDR3 coding DNA: TGTGCCAGCAGCTTAGTAGGTCCGGGAGGGGACAATGAGCAGTTCTTC.

This clone turned up a few times. The DNA for the CDR3 is TGTGCCTGGAGTGTGTCCAGCACAAGACTTGAAGCTTTCTTT. This codes for CAWSVSSTRLEAFF. The gene calls are TRBV30 and TRBJ1-1, with D hard to call. This CDR3 is built from 14 residues. Germline V gene sequence: CDR1 GTSNPN, CDR2 SVGIG (reference sequence). The V end lost 0 bases, the J end lost 7 bases, and 15 bases lay between the germline ends.

The chain has TRBV5-8 and TRBJ2-3; 8 bases map to TRBD2. The germline CDR1 and CDR2 sequences are SGHTS and YDEGEE. V gave up 3 bases and J gave up 3 bases; unmatched junction bases: 18. The CDR3 has 19 amino acids. CDR3 residues: CASSSRPHGTAGGTDTQYF. CDR3 DNA: TGTGCCAGCAGCTCGAGGCCCCATGGAACCGCGGGGGGTACAGATACGCAGTATTTT.

The V gene is TRBV7-6, the J gene TRBJ1-3, with a tentative D call TRBD1 (6 bases). This CDR3 region has 14 residues. Germline values: CDR1 SGHVS, CDR2 FNYEAQ. The V gene lost 5 bases and the J gene lost 4 bases, with 12 bases spanning the gap. CDR3 DNA sequence: TGTGCCAGCAGCCCCACAGGGCTCGGAAACACCATATATTTT. Protein: CASSPTGLGNTIYF.

This clone has more than one count but fewer than ten. This rearrangement joins TRBV2 to TRBJ2-7; TRBD1 might be the D (6 bases). Trimming took off 9 bases at V and 7 bases at J, with 13 bases between the two ends. Per germline, CDR1 SNHLY and CDR2 FYNNEI. The CDR3 runs to 11 residues. The CDR3 here is CARGAGFEQYF. CDR3 DNA sequence: TGTGCCAGGGGGGCGGGTTTTGAGCAGTACTTC.

This chain links TRBV19 with TRBJ2-7, with 12 nucleotides matching TRBD2. The germline gives CDR1 LNHDA, CDR2 SQIVND (reference sequence). V dropped 3 bases and J dropped 6; count of bases not matched to a gene: 3. The CDR3 covers 14 residues. CDR3 sequence (DNA): TGTGCCAGTAGTATTGGGGGACTAGCGGGCGAGCAGTACTTC. Translated: CASSIGGLAGEQYF.

CDR3 in amino acids: CASSHTSPYTGELFF. CDR3 in DNA: TGTGCCAGCAGCCACACTAGCCCTTACACCGGGGAGCTGTTTTTT. V and J are TRBV6-5 and TRBJ2-2, with D perhaps matching TRBD2 (6 bases). CDR3 length: 15 residues. Per the germline V gene, CDR1 is MNHEY and CDR2 is SVGAGI. Trimming left V 6 bases short and J 3 bases short, with 14 bases between.

The rearrangement joins TRBV5-1 to TRBJ1-3; 7 bases are shared with TRBD1. Germline trimming cut 4 bases from V and 4 bases from J; bases unmatched to any gene: 8. The CDR3 covers 15 residues. CDR1 is SGHRS and CDR2 is YFSETQ in the germline V gene. CDR3 DNA sequence: TGCGCCAGCAGCCTTCGTACAGGGGCAGGAAACACCATATATTTT. Amino acid sequence: CASSLRTGAGNTIYF.

The chain carries TRBV5-1 and TRBJ1-2; TRBD1 might be the D (5 bases). The V gene's germline CDR1 is SGHRS and CDR2 YFSETQ. Trimming left V 4 bases short and J 1 base short, with 14 bases between. This CDR3 contains 15 residues. The CDR3 sequence is CASSPGTPNNYGYTF. In DNA, the CDR3 is TGCGCCAGCAGCCCCGGGACGCCGAATAACTATGGCTACACCTTC.

The rearrangement uses TRBV5-1 and TRBJ2-6; TRBD1 matches 8 bases. CDR1 is SGHRS and CDR2 is YFSETQ in the germline V gene. This CDR3 spans 17 amino acids. The junction had 11 bases not matched to a gene; V was cut back by 4 bases and J by 5 bases. The CDR3 region is CASSHRTGPGRANVLTF. The CDR3 coding sequence is TGCGCCAGCAGCCATCGGACAGGGCCAGGCAGGGCCAACGTCCTGACTTTC. Full variable domain (outside the CDR3, taken from reference TRBV5-1 and TRBJ2-6): KAGVTQTPRYLIKTRGQQVTLSCSPISGHRSVSWYQQTPGQGLQFLFEYFSETQRNKGNFPGRFSGRQFSNSRSEMNVSTLELGDSALYLCASSHRTGPGRANVLTFGAGSRLTVL.

The V gene is TRBV10-1, the J gene TRBJ1-2; no reliable D call. The V and J ends lost 7 bases and 3 bases respectively, with 9 bases between them. The CDR3 has 12 amino acids. Germline CDR1 is WNHNN and CDR2 is SYGVQD (reference sequence). As DNA, the CDR3 is TGCGCCAGCATGCGGGGTGACTATGGCTACACCTTC. It codes for CASMRGDYGYTF.

The chain recombines TRBV19 with TRBJ1-1; D remains unclear. Per germline, CDR1 LNHDA and CDR2 SQIVND (reference sequence). This CDR3 comprises 14 residues. Trimming shortened V by 1 base and J by 3 bases, and 9 bases separated the two germline ends. CDR3 nucleotide sequence: TGTGCCAGTAGTATAGCTAACAGTTACACTGAAGCTTTCTTT. The encoded protein is CASSIANSYTEAFF.